This is a list of T cell receptor beta chains from one sample in a study of neurological immune-mediated disorders. TCRdb re-called the 5' RACE reads with MiXCR, one entry per CDR3 protein. The data show 53,000 or so distinct CDR3 sequences, about 13% seen once. The source material was PBMCs. The source is a woman in her sixties with HTLV-1-associated myelopathy (HAM/TSP). CDR3s include the opening cysteine and the closing phenylalanine or tryptophan. The D gene is left open where the match is weak. Only part of the rows carry a size: once, few, many, or a class if the clone is expanded.

D,size,V,J,DNA,CDR3
TRBD2,many,TRBV5-5,TRBJ2-7,TGTGCCAGCAGCTTGGATATGGGGAGGGACGAGCAGTACTTC,CASSLDMGRDEQYF
TRBD2,many,TRBV28,TRBJ2-1,TGTGCCAGCAGGGTGACTAGCGGGAGCGGCAATGAGCAGTTCTTC,CASRVTSGSGNEQFF
TRBD2,many,TRBV7-3,TRBJ2-3,TGTGCCAGCGCGAGCGGGGGTAGCACAGATACGCAGTATTTT,CASASGGSTDTQYF
-,many,TRBV9,TRBJ2-3,TGTGCCAGCAGCGTCCTTTCCAGGTCGGTCTCCGCAGATACGCAGTATTTT,CASSVLSRSVSADTQYF
TRBD2,many,TRBV5-1,TRBJ2-1,TGCGCCAGCAGCTATGGTAGCGGGAGGTCTTCCTACAATGAGCAGTTCTTC,CASSYGSGRSSYNEQFF
-,many,TRBV2,TRBJ2-1,TGTGCCAGCAGTGACAGGACCAAAAACAATGAGCAGTTCTTC,CASSDRTKNNEQFF
TRBD2,many,TRBV7-8,TRBJ2-1,TGTGCCAGTATTGCCCGGAGCGGGAGCTCCTACAATGAGCAGTTCTTC,CASIARSGSSYNEQFF
TRBD2,many,TRBV15,TRBJ2-5,TGTGCCACCAGCCGAGTAGAACCTAGCGGAGAGACCCAGTACTTC,CATSRVEPSGETQYF
TRBD2,many,TRBV5-1,TRBJ2-1,TGCGCCAGCAGTCCTACTAGCGGGGCTTTCAATGAGCAGTTCTTC,CASSPTSGAFNEQFF
-,many,TRBV24-1,TRBJ2-1,TGTGCCACTGGGTCAGGGAGCAATGAGCAGTTCTTC,CATGSGSNEQFF
-,many,TRBV25-1,TRBJ2-1,TGTGCCAGCAGTGAATATGGATTATATGAGCAGTTCTTC,CASSEYGLYEQFF
-,many,TRBV27,TRBJ2-5,TGTGCCAGCAGTTTAGAGGGGGTTGAGACCCAGTACTTC,CASSLEGVETQYF
-,many,TRBV2,TRBJ2-2,TGTGCCAGCAGTGGCTCGAACACCGGGGAGCTGTTTTTT,CASSGSNTGELFF
-,-,TRBV9,TRBJ2-3,TGTGCCAGCAGCGTAGGGGTTCGTGACACAGATACGCAGTATTTT,CASSVGVRDTDTQYF
-,many,TRBV20-1,TRBJ1-2,TGCAGTGCTACCCCTTTTGAAGGATATGGCTACACCTTC,CSATPFEGYGYTF
-,many,TRBV5-1,TRBJ2-3,TGCGCCAGCAGCCCTCTCGAATCCGAGGGCACAGATACGCAGTATTTT,CASSPLESEGTDTQYF
-,many,TRBV5-1,TRBJ1-2,TGCGCCAGCAGCTTGGTCGGGGAGAATGGCTACACCTTC,CASSLVGENGYTF
-,-,TRBV28,TRBJ1-1,TGTGCCAGCAGTTTTTGGCGGAACACTGAAGCTTTCTTT,CASSFWRNTEAFF
TRBD2,many,TRBV28,TRBJ2-2,TGTGCCAGCAATGGAGGACTAGCGGGAGTTGGCGGGGAGCTGTTTTTT,CASNGGLAGVGGELFF
TRBD2,many,TRBV25-1,TRBJ2-1,TGTGCCAGCAGTGAATCCGACGGACTAGCGAGTACCTACAATGAGCAGTTCTTC,CASSESDGLASTYNEQFF
TRBD2,many,TRBV3-1,TRBJ2-3,TGTGCCAGCAGCCCCCTATCAAGAACTAGCGGGACAGATACGCAGTATTTT,CASSPLSRTSGTDTQYF
TRBD2,many,TRBV15,TRBJ2-1,TGTGCCACCAGCAGCCCCCGGGGCGGGAGAGACGGGTCCTACAATGAGCAGTTCTTC,CATSSPRGGRDGSYNEQFF
TRBD1,many,TRBV7-9,TRBJ2-3,TGTGCCAGCAGCTTCCCGGGACAGGGGAGCACAGATACGCAGTATTTT,CASSFPGQGSTDTQYF
TRBD1,few,TRBV2,TRBJ2-2,TGTGCCAGCAAACTTGGGACAGCGAACACCGGGGAGCTGTTTTTT,CASKLGTANTGELFF
-,many,TRBV27,TRBJ2-7,TGTGCCAGCAGTTTGCGCATAGGGGGGGGATCAATCTACGAGCAGTACTTC,CASSLRIGGGSIYEQYF
TRBD2,-,TRBV6-1,TRBJ2-1,TGTGCCAGCGCGGGTAGCGGGTTAAACAATGAGCAGTTCTTC,CASAGSGLNNEQFF
TRBD1,many,TRBV20-1,TRBJ2-3,TGCAGTGCTACCGAACTGACAGGGGCCACAGATACGCAGTATTTT,CSATELTGATDTQYF
-,-,TRBV20-1,TRBJ1-4,TGCAGTGCTAGACCGGACGGAGAGAATGAAAAACTGTTTTTT,CSARPDGENEKLFF
-,many,TRBV7-3,TRBJ2-5,TGTGCCAGCAGCTTAACCGGAAGAATCGATATGCAAGAGACCCAGTACTTC,CASSLTGRIDMQETQYF
-,many,TRBV7-9,TRBJ2-7,TGTGCCAGCAGCCGGGGGCAAATCCCCTACGAGCAGTACTTC,CASSRGQIPYEQYF
TRBD2,many,TRBV20-1,TRBJ2-3,TGCAGTGCCATGTCCGGGACTAGCGGGAGGGGAGATACGCAGTATTTT,CSAMSGTSGRGDTQYF
-,many,TRBV7-9,TRBJ1-4,TGTGCCAGCAGCTTAGCGACGGGACCGATTAATGAAAAACTGTTTTTT,CASSLATGPINEKLFF
-,many,TRBV20-1,TRBJ1-6,TGCAGTGCTAGAGATCCAGCAGAAGGGTCCTATAATTCACCCCTCCACTTT,CSARDPAEGSYNSPLHF
-,few,TRBV7-9,TRBJ2-7,TGTGCCAGCAGCTTAGTTTTGGCCGGCTCCAACGAGCAGTACTTC,CASSLVLAGSNEQYF
-,many,TRBV29-1,TRBJ2-5,TGCAGCGTTGTGCTAAGTTCGTGGGAGACCCAGTACTTC,CSVVLSSWETQYF
-,many,TRBV5-6,TRBJ2-2,TGTGCCAGCAGCTTGTGGCAGTACACCGGGGAGCTGTTTTTT,CASSLWQYTGELFF
TRBD2,many,TRBV20-1,TRBJ2-7,TGCAGTGCTAGGCTATTGGGACTAGCGGGATTCGAGCAGTACTTC,CSARLLGLAGFEQYF
-,many,TRBV2,TRBJ2-7,TGTGCCAGCAGTGTCAGGGGACTATACGAGCAGTACTTC,CASSVRGLYEQYF
-,-,TRBV20-1,TRBJ2-7,TGCAGTGCTAGGGGACATGGGGGCTACGAGCAGTACTTC,CSARGHGGYEQYF
TRBD2,many,TRBV12-3/TRBV12-4,TRBJ2-1,TGTGCCAGCAGCCTGACTAGCGCCTGGGGCAATGAGCAGTTCTTC,CASSLTSAWGNEQFF